This T cell receptor beta chain was captured in a study of shared clonotypes between healthy human individuals. Healthy adults negative for HIV, lacking recent acute infections or vaccinations, served as donors. Assay: immunoSEQ multiplex PCR; the TCRdb copy retains only in-frame clones and omits some. Here the sample spans fewer than 400,000 clones, around 72% being singletons. The TCR originated in a man aged 25 to 45 in good health. The sample consisted of memory CD4+ T cells sorted from blood. Subset: CD45RA-negative fraction.

In DNA, the CDR3 is TGTGCCAGCAGCGCATCGCACTACGAGCAGTACTTC. Amino acids: CASSASHYEQYF. J is TRBJ2-7 and V is TRBV9; D ambiguous. CDR3 length: 12 amino acids. V shed 3 bases and J shed 3 bases, with 7 bases lying between them. Germline values: CDR1 SGDLS, CDR2 YYNGEE.